The 2 T cell receptor beta chains reported below all come from one sample, sequenced in a study of cytomegalovirus exposure and HLA in healthy donors. It was with 60 Vbeta and 13 Jbeta primers that the PCR ran. Profiling relied on immunoSEQ multiplex PCR, and the TCRdb table lists in-frame clones only, not all of them. The sample lists some 190,000 clones, roughly four fifths occurring once. The sequenced sample consisted of PBMCs. These receptors came from a woman aged 30 to 39 in good health and CMV-seropositive.

The gene calls are TRBV28 and TRBJ2-1, with TRBD1 identical over 10 bases. The CDR3 length is 15 residues. Unmatched junction bases numbered 8, after V lost 3 bases and J lost 9 bases. The germline V gene has CDR1 MDHEN and CDR2 SYDVKM. The CDR3 DNA is TGTGCCAGCAGTTTCTCGGGGACAGGGGTGCTTGAGCAGTTCTTC. Amino acids: CASSFSGTGVLEQFF.

The gene calls are TRBV11-2 and TRBJ2-1, with 8 bases that match TRBD2. Trimming at V came to 5 bases and at J to 6 bases, leaving 12 bases not matched to a gene. The CDR3 is 16 amino acids. Germline CDR1 reads SGHAT; CDR2 reads FQNNGV. The CDR3 DNA reads as TGTGCCAGCAGCCACGGGGGGGTTTCTAGGGGCAATGAGCAGTTCTTC. As protein: CASSHGGVSRGNEQFF.